This T cell receptor beta chain was identified during a study of blood T cell repertoires in COVID-19. Overall study context: T cells, B-cell-depleted T cells, or PBMCs provided the cDNA or gDNA that served as material.

Per the germline V gene, CDR1 is ENHRY and CDR2 is SYGVKD. This CDR3 has 15 residues. The V and J ends lost 2 bases and 0 bases respectively, with 7 bases between them. In the authors' workflow: Estimated nucleated cell counts came from reference gene primer amplification. Profiling relied on immunoSEQ multiplex PCR, and the TCRdb table lists in-frame clones only, not all of them. V, J and clone size are those of that table, while D and trimming were read from the DNA. The data hold a few hundred thousand clones, with 80% to 90% observed a single time. Sequenced material: peripheral blood. V and J are TRBV10-3 and TRBJ1-4; a weak D match, TRBD1 (5 bases). This sequence was found in a man between 50 and 59 years old with acute or convalescent COVID-19. The CDR3 loop reads CAISERGATNEKLFF. CDR3 DNA sequence: TGTGCCATCAGTGAGCGGGGGGCAACTAATGAAAAACTGTTTTTT.